This TCR beta chain was observed in a study of T cell changes during pregnancy in multiple sclerosis. The repertoire was sequenced with immunoSEQ multiplex PCR; TCRdb's copy has only in-frame clones and lacks some. The sample records tens of thousands of clones, approximately 90% being singletons. The CDR3 loop spans 16 amino acids. Unmatched junction bases numbered 11, after V lost 5 bases and J lost 5 bases. The germline gives CDR1 SEHNR, CDR2 FQNEAQ (reference sequence). The input for sequencing was peripheral blood, taken in the second trimester of pregnancy. The rearrangement links TRBV7-9 to TRBJ1-1; 10 nucleotides align to TRBD1. The sequence was collected from a female donor in good health, enrolled as a control in a pregnancy study. For the CDR3, the DNA is TGTGCCAGCAGCCTATCCCGGTGGACAGGGGGTACTGAAGCTTTCTTT. Protein sequence: CASSLSRWTGGTEAFF.